What follows is one TCR beta chain and its context. Its antigen is unidentified. The sample comes from a study of shared clonotypes between healthy human individuals. As for the study in general: Three plates were used per donor for CD4 naive, three for CD4 memory, two for CD8 naive and one for CD8 memory.

Germline CDR1 and CDR2: SGHRS and YFSETQ. The CDR3 contains 17 residues. Trimming cost V 0 bases and J 5 bases, with 20 bases left between them. Profiled with immunoSEQ multiplex PCR; TCRdb holds only in-frame clones, not every one. The table lists approximately 2,300,000 clones, around 92% of them singletons. General observations from the study: Naive subsets tended to show greater estimated richness than memory subsets. The donor pool, a small one, limited the genetic and exposure-history diversity represented.

V and J are TRBV5-1 and TRBJ2-5; a weak D match, TRBD1 (5 bases). The clonotype comes from a man aged 18 to 29 in good health. Some clones in this sample may be carry-over from other donors' samples. Material for sequencing was naive CD4+ T cells from PBMCs. The subset here: CD45RA+ positively selected. Written as DNA, the CDR3 is TGCGCCAGCAGCTTGGTGGGCTTGTCGGCCTCAGGGGAGACCCAGTACTTC. Protein sequence: CASSLVGLSASGETQYF.